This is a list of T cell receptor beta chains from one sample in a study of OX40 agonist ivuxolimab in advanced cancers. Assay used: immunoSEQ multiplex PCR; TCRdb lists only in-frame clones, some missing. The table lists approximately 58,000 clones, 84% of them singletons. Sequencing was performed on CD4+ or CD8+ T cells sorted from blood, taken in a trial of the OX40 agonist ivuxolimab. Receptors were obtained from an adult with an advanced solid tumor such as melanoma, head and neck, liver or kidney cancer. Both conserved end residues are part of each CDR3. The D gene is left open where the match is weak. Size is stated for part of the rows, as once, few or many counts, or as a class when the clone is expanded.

CASSVEGASTGELFF	TGTGCCAGCAGCGTAGAGGGGGCGAGCACCGGGGAGCTGTTTTTT	TRBV9	15	TRBD1	.	TRBJ2-2
CASSLGGGQGRQPQHF	TGTGCCAGCAGCTTAGGGGGGGGACAGGGAAGACAGCCCCAGCATTTT	TRBV7-9	16	TRBD1	.	TRBJ1-5
CASSWAKSYEQYF	TGTGCCAGCAGTTGGGCTAAATCCTACGAGCAGTACTTC	TRBV28	13	.	once	TRBJ2-7
CATGLDGNEKLFF	TGTGCCACGGGGCTGGACGGTAATGAAAAACTGTTTTTT	TRBV19	13	.	.	TRBJ1-4
CASRSKGPQHF	TGTGCCAGCAGGTCGAAAGGGCCCCAGCATTTT	TRBV28	11	.	.	TRBJ1-5
CASRRPRGRIGYTF	TGTGCCAGCAGACGCCCCAGGGGGCGCATTGGCTACACCTTC	TRBV28	14	TRBD1	.	TRBJ1-2
CASSLATFPPQHF	TGTGCCAGCAGCTTAGCGACTTTCCCGCCCCAGCATTTT	TRBV7-2	13	.	.	TRBJ1-5
CATSRDMALNTGELFF	TGTGCCACCAGCAGAGATATGGCACTGAACACCGGGGAGCTGTTTTTT	TRBV15	16	.	few	TRBJ2-2
CASSQPTSSDTQYF	TGTGCCAGCAGCCAACCCACTAGTTCAGATACGCAGTATTTT	TRBV7-9	14	.	.	TRBJ2-3
CASSPTGGLTKNIQYF	TGTGCCAGCAGCCCGACAGGGGGCCTTACCAAAAACATTCAGTACTTC	TRBV5-4	16	TRBD1	.	TRBJ2-4
CASSPGQGPGNTIYF	TGTGCCAGCAGCCCCGGACAGGGCCCCGGAAACACCATATATTTT	TRBV11-3	15	TRBD1	few	TRBJ1-3
CAWKITANVSNQPQHF	TGTGCCTGGAAAATAACCGCGAACGTAAGCAATCAGCCCCAGCATTTT	TRBV30	16	.	.	TRBJ1-5
CGAGGLGETQYF	TGTGGGGCAGGGGGTTTGGGGGAGACCCAGTACTTC	TRBV28	12	TRBD1	.	TRBJ2-5